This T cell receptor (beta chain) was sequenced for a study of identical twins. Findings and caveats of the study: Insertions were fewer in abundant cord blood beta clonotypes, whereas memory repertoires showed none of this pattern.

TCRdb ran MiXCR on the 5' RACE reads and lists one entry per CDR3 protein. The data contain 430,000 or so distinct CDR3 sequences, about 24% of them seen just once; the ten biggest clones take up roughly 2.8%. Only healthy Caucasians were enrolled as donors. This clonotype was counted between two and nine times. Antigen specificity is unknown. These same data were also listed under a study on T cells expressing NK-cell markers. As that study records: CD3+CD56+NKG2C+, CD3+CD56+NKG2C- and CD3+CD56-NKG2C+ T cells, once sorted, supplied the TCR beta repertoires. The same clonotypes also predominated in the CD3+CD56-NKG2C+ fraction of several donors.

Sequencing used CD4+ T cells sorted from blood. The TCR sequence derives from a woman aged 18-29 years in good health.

The CDR3 is CAGGGDYGYTF. Here the CDR3 DNA reads TGTGCCGGAGGGGGGGACTATGGCTACACCTTC. The chain employs TRBV2 and TRBJ1-2; D may be TRBD1 (6 bases). The CDR3 covers 11 residues. Germline-derived CDR1 and CDR2 are SNHLY and FYNNEI. The V gene lost 11 bases and the J gene lost 3 bases, with 10 bases spanning the gap. The variable domain in full, with the rest retrieved from reference TRBV2 and TRBJ1-2, is EPEVTQTPSHQVTQMGQEVILRCVPISNHLYFYWYRQILGQKVEFLVSFYNNEISEKSEIFDDQFSVERPDGSNFTLKIRSTKLEDSAMYFCAGGGDYGYTFGSGTRLTVV.